The 27 T cell receptor beta chains below all came from one sample that was sequenced in a study of technical replicates of blood from several donors. Clones were read by immunoSEQ multiplex PCR, and TCRdb kept only the in-frame ones, dropping some. The table includes roughly 80,000 clones, about 92% detected once. Sequencing was carried out using T cells isolated from PBMCs. The receptors shown here come from a human donor in good health.

This clone came up once. This sequence joins TRBV6-4 and TRBJ2-3; tentative D call: TRBD2 (5 bases). V gave up 2 bases and J gave up 6 bases, with 12 bases separating them. The V gene's germline CDR1 is MRHNA and CDR2 SNTAGT. The CDR3 contains 14 residues. CDR3 nucleotide sequence: TGTGCCAGCAGTGACCGGAGCGGAACCGATACGCAGTATTTT. This codes for CASSDRSGTDTQYF.

The gene calls are TRBV27 and TRBJ1-5; 7 bases align to TRBD1. Trimming at V came to 5 bases and at J to 3 bases, leaving 7 bases not matched to a gene. Per germline, CDR1 MNHEY and CDR2 SMNVEV (reference sequence). The length of the CDR3 is 15 residues. CDR3 sequence reads: CASSTRTGSNQPQHF. The CDR3 DNA reads as TGTGCCAGCAGTACTAGGACAGGTTCCAATCAGCCCCAGCATTTT.

The V and J genes are TRBV6-6 and TRBJ2-7; TRBD1 matches at 7 bases. The CDR3 totals 16 residues. Germline V gene sequence: CDR1 MNHNY, CDR2 SVGAGI (reference sequence). The V and J ends lost 0 bases and 1 base, in that order; junction bases with no gene match: 6. The CDR3 region has the DNA TGTGCCAGCAGTTACTCGTTTCGGACAGGTTCCTACGAGCAGTACTTC. It codes for CASSYSFRTGSYEQYF.

J is TRBJ2-7 and V is TRBV20-1; the D is unclear. The germline V gene encodes CDR1 DFQATT and CDR2 SNEGSKA (reference sequence). CDR3 length equals 11 residues. V lost 1 base and J lost 6, with 7 bases in between. The CDR3 is CSARAQIEQYF. The CDR3 nucleotides are TGCAGTGCTAGAGCCCAGATCGAGCAGTACTTC.

The chain links TRBV4-2 to TRBJ2-1; 7 bases align to TRBD2. V shed 0 bases, J shed 4 bases, and the junction held 6 bases outside the gene matches. There are 16 residues in the CDR3. Germline assignment: CDR1 LGHNA and CDR2 YNFKEQ. CDR3 residues: CASSQEVSGAYNEQFF. The CDR3, as DNA: TGTGCCAGCAGCCAAGAAGTCAGCGGGGCGTACAATGAGCAGTTCTTC.

The chain is built from TRBV19 and TRBJ1-1, with D tentatively TRBD1 (6 bases). The CDR3 length is 13 residues. CDR1 and CDR2 from the germline V gene are LNHDA and SQIVND (reference sequence). Trimming cost V 6 bases and J 5 bases, with 13 bases left between them. The CDR3, as DNA: TGTGCCAGTAGCCCGTTGGGGGCTACTGAAGCTTTCTTT. Its protein is CASSPLGATEAFF.

CDR3 DNA: TGTGCCAGCATCTTGACAGGGGCTGAGTACTTC. Amino acid sequence: CASILTGAEYF. V and J are TRBV2 and TRBJ2-7; 8 nucleotides agree with TRBD1. The V segment lost 7 bases and the J segment 11 bases; nucleotides outside the gene matches: 7. The CDR3 runs to 11 residues. Germline CDR1 and CDR2: SNHLY and FYNNEI.

CDR3 bases: TGCGCCAGCAGCTTGGGCCCAGCCTACGAGCAGTACTTC. This gives the protein CASSLGPAYEQYF. This rearrangement joins TRBV5-1 to TRBJ2-7; D unresolved. In germline, CDR1 is SGHRS, CDR2 YFSETQ. The CDR3 spans 13 residues. Trimming stripped 0 bases from V and 2 bases from J, with 6 bases between.

The rearrangement uses TRBV4-3 and TRBJ2-2; D not resolved. The ends were cut back, 0 bases at V and 10 bases at J, with 9 bases in the middle. From germline, CDR1 is LGHNA and CDR2 YSLEER. The CDR3 extends over 13 amino acids. The CDR3: CASSQDSNSELFF. CDR3 in DNA: TGCGCCAGCAGCCAAGATTCTAATTCGGAGCTGTTTTTT.

The V gene is TRBV7-2, the J gene TRBJ2-3; D may be TRBD2 (6 bases). Per germline, CDR1 SGHTA and CDR2 FQGNSA. Trimming removed 5 bases from V and 8 bases from J, with 14 bases in between. The CDR3 contains 13 residues. In nucleotides, the CDR3 is TGTGCCAGCAGCCAACCGGGACTTCCTACGCAGTATTTT. Its translation is CASSQPGLPTQYF.

The chain links TRBV27 to TRBJ2-7; D gene ambiguous. The CDR3 runs to 14 residues. Germline CDR1 MNHEY, CDR2 SMNVEV (reference sequence). V lost 0 bases and J 2 bases, leaving 8 bases between the germline ends. CDR3 bases: TGTGCCAGCAGTTTATCGTCCCTAACCTACGAGCAGTACTTC. Translated, it gives CASSLSSLTYEQYF.

The chain uses TRBV30 and TRBJ1-5; 8 nucleotides line up with TRBD1. This CDR3 is built from 15 residues. J gave up 4 bases and V 3 bases, and 8 bases lay outside the gene matches. Germline V gene sequence: CDR1 GTSNPN, CDR2 SVGIG (reference sequence). The DNA of the CDR3 is TGTGCCTGGAGCGACGACAGGGGAGCAAATCAGCCCCAGCATTTT. It is translated as CAWSDDRGANQPQHF. The full variable domain, its missing parts supplied by reference TRBV30 and TRBJ1-5, is SQTIHQWPATLVQPVGSPLSLECTVEGTSNPNLYWYRQAAGRGLQLLFYSVGIGQISSEVPQNLSASRPQDRQFILSSKKLLLSDSGFYLCAWSDDRGANQPQHFGDGTRLSIL.

The V and J genes are TRBV27 and TRBJ2-1, with unresolved D. CDR1 is MNHEY and CDR2 is SMNVEV in the germline V gene (reference sequence). The CDR3 is 14 residues long. V shed 3 bases and J shed 8 bases, with 14 bases lying between them. Here the CDR3 reads CASSFAGRLHEQFF. CDR3 DNA: TGTGCCAGCAGTTTTGCTGGGCGTCTGCATGAGCAGTTCTTC.

This clone was recorded only once. The chain has TRBV28 and TRBJ2-3; tentative D call: TRBD2 (5 bases). The CDR3 runs 14 residues. Germline CDR1 reads MDHEN; CDR2 reads SYDVKM. V was cut by 4 bases and J by 1 base, with 9 bases left in between. The CDR3 nucleotides read TGTGCCAGCAGTTCAAGCGGCGGCACAGATACGCAGTATTTT. It codes for CASSSSGGTDTQYF.

This clone was seen a single time. The V and J genes are TRBV6-5 and TRBJ2-2; 10 bases align to TRBD2. CDR3 size: 15 residues. CDR1 and CDR2 from the germline V gene are MNHEY and SVGAGI. J lost 5 bases, V lost 7 bases, and 7 bases had no gene match. CDR3: CASKEGLALTGELFF. CDR3 nucleotides: TGTGCCAGCAAAGAGGGACTAGCGCTAACCGGGGAGCTGTTTTTT.

This clone was recorded once. J is TRBJ2-3 and V is TRBV11-3; D remains unclear. V was pared by 3 bases and J by 0 bases, with 7 bases between. CDR3 size: 14 residues. Germline CDR1 reads SGHNT; CDR2 reads YENEEA. The CDR3 coding sequence is TGTGCCAGCAGCTTCCCCCCTAGCACAGATACGCAGTATTTT. Amino acid sequence: CASSFPPSTDTQYF. The full variable domain, rest sourced from reference TRBV11-3 and TRBJ2-3, is EAGVVQSPRYKIIEKKQPVAFWCNPISGHNTLYWYLQNLGQGPELLIRYENEEAVDDSQLPKDRFSAERLKGVDSTLKIQPAELGDSAVYLCASSFPPSTDTQYFGPGTRLTVL.

The rearrangement uses TRBV19 and TRBJ1-5, with TRBD1 identical over 10 bases. CDR3 size: 16 residues. The V gene's germline CDR1 is LNHDA and CDR2 SQIVND (reference sequence). V shed 6 bases, J shed 7 bases, and the junction held 12 bases outside the gene matches. CDR3 region: CASSIWGQGSSQPQHF. As DNA, the CDR3 is TGTGCCAGTAGCATTTGGGGACAGGGGAGTAGCCAGCCCCAGCATTTT.

The chain carries TRBV30 and TRBJ1-2, with D possibly matching TRBD1 (5 bases). Germline CDR1 reads GTSNPN; CDR2 reads SVGIG (reference sequence). The length of the CDR3 is 11 residues. DNA of the CDR3: TGTGCTCGTGAGTGGGGCCGCGGCTACACCTTC. This codes for CAREWGRGYTF.

This chain uses TRBV9 with TRBJ1-4; a possible D gene is TRBD1 (6 bases). Looked up from germline, CDR1 is SGDLS and CDR2 is YYNGEE. The CDR3 is made up of 13 amino acids. Trimming pared 3 bases from V and 11 bases from J, leaving 14 bases between. The CDR3 DNA follows: TGTGCCAGCAGCGGGGACACCCGAGGGAAACTGTTTTTT. This sequence encodes CASSGDTRGKLFF.

This chain connects TRBV25-1 to TRBJ2-3; D gene uncertain. Germline CDR1 is MGHDK and CDR2 is SYGVNS. The CDR3 has 15 amino acids. The V end was cut by 5 bases, the J end by 2 bases, with 14 bases between. The CDR3 DNA is TGTGCCAGCAGTATGAAAGGAGTCCCCACAGATACGCAGTATTTT. It translates to CASSMKGVPTDTQYF.

This chain joins TRBV6-5 and TRBJ2-1; TRBD2 matches 13 bases. The CDR3 contains 15 residues. V dropped 8 bases and J dropped 6; count of bases not matched to a gene: 7. Germline assignment: CDR1 MNHEY and CDR2 SVGAGI. The CDR3 DNA reads as TGTGCCAGCGTAGAAGGGACTAGCGGGATCAATGAGCAGTTCTTC. Translated: CASVEGTSGINEQFF.

This chain connects TRBV9 to TRBJ2-3; 8 nucleotides agree with TRBD1. V lost 1 base to trimming and J lost 0 bases; unmatched junction nucleotides: 7. CDR1 and CDR2 (germline): SGDLS, YYNGEE. The CDR3 runs 17 residues. For the CDR3, the DNA is TGTGCCAGCAGCGTACAGGGGGCTCATCTTAGCACAGATACGCAGTATTTT. Translation: CASSVQGAHLSTDTQYF.

This chain joins TRBV5-1 and TRBJ1-1; D perhaps matches TRBD1 (6 bases). Germline V gene lookup returns CDR1 SGHRS and CDR2 YFSETQ. This CDR3 is 19 amino acids long. The ends were cut back, 1 base at V and 3 bases at J, with 25 bases in the middle. In DNA, the CDR3 is TGCGCCAGCAGCTTGCCACCCCTTCGGGGGGCAGGAGAGGACACTGAAGCTTTCTTT. Its protein product is CASSLPPLRGAGEDTEAFF.

The chain has TRBV19 and TRBJ1-4; maybe TRBD1 (6 bases). The germline V gene has CDR1 LNHDA and CDR2 SQIVND (reference sequence). Trimming cost V 3 bases and J 0 bases, with 11 bases left between them. There are 16 residues in the CDR3. The CDR3 spells CASSIQGMSTNEKLFF. CDR3 bases: TGTGCCAGTAGTATTCAGGGGATGTCAACTAATGAAAAACTGTTTTTT.

The chain uses TRBV5-5 and TRBJ1-2, with 8 bases that match TRBD1. The length of the CDR3 is 14 residues. Germline CDR1 is SGHKS and CDR2 is YYEKEE (reference sequence). V gave up 1 base and J gave up 5 bases; unmatched junction bases: 4. The DNA of the CDR3 is TGTGCCAGCAGCTTGCCAGGGGGCGCGTATGGCTACACCTTC. Protein: CASSLPGGAYGYTF. Full variable domain (rest looked up from reference TRBV5-5 and TRBJ1-2): DAGVTQSPTHLIKTRGQQVTLRCSPISGHKSVSWYQQVLGQGPQFIFQYYEKEERGRGNFPDRFSARQFPNYSSELNVNALLLGDSALYLCASSLPGGAYGYTFGSGTRLTVV.

The sample holds one count of this clone. The chain joins TRBV6-5 to TRBJ1-1; maybe TRBD1 (6 bases). Trimming took off 4 bases at V and 4 bases at J, with 10 bases between the two ends. From germline, CDR1 is MNHEY and CDR2 SVGAGI. This CDR3 is 13 amino acids long. The CDR3 protein is CASSFTGTTEAFF. Here the CDR3 DNA reads TGTGCCAGCAGTTTCACAGGGACCACTGAAGCTTTCTTT.

The genes are TRBV18 and TRBJ2-7; D might be TRBD1 (6 bases). The V end lost 3 bases, the J end lost 4 bases, and 10 bases lay between the germline ends. The CDR3 is 13 residues long. The germline gives CDR1 KGHSH, CDR2 LQKENI. Here the CDR3 DNA reads TGTGCCAGCTCACCCGGACAGACTTACGAGCAGTACTTC. It encodes CASSPGQTYEQYF.